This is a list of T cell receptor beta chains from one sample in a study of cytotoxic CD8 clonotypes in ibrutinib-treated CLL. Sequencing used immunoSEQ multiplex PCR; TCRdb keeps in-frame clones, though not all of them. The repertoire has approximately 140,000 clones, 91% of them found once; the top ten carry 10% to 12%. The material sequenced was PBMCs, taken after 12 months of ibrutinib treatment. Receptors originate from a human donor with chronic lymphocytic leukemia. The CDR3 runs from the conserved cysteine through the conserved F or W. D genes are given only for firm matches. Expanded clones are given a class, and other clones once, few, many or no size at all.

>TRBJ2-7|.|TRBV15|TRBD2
TGTGCCACCAGCAGAGAGCTAGCGGCCTACGAGCAGTACTTC
CATSRELAAYEQYF
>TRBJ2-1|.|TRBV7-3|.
TGTGCCAGCAGCCTCCTCAGGGTGATAGGGAGTGAGCAGTTCTTC
CASSLLRVIGSEQFF
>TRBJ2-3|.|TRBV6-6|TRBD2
TGTGCCAGCAGTTTACTAGCGGGAGACGATACGCAGTATTTT
CASSLLAGDDTQYF
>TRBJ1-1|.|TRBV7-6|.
TGTGCCAGCAGCTCGCCGCATGGAGGGGACACTGAAGCTTTCTTT
CASSSPHGGDTEAFF
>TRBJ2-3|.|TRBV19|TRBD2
TGTGCCAGTAGTATACTGTGGCTAGCGGACACAGATACGCAGTATTTT
CASSILWLADTDTQYF
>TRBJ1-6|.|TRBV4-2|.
TGTGCCAGCAGCCAAGAGAGGGATTCACCCCTCCACTTT
CASSQERDSPLHF
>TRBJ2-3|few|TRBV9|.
TGTGCCAGCAGCGTGGGGGTCGGGGTGACAGCTATCACAGATACGCAGTATTTT
CASSVGVGVTAITDTQYF
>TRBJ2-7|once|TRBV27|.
TGTGCCAGCAGTTTGGCAGCCACCTACGAGCAGTACTTC
CASSLAATYEQYF
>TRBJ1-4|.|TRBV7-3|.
TGTGCCAGCTCTAGAGTGGAGGCTGAGAGAACTAATGAAAAACTGTTTTTT
CASSRVEAERTNEKLFF
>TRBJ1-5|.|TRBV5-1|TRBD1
TGCGCCAGCAGCTTGACAGGGGCGAATCAGCCCCAGCATTTT
CASSLTGANQPQHF
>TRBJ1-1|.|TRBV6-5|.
TGTGCCAGCAGTTCGTCAGGGAAACGGTGGACTGAAGCTTTCTTT
CASSSSGKRWTEAFF
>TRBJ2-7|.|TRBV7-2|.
TGTGCCAGCAGCTTGCGACAGTTCTACGAGCAGTACTTC
CASSLRQFYEQYF
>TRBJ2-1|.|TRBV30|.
TGTGCCTGGAAACGATTGGGAAGTGCGCAGTTCTTC
CAWKRLGSAQFF
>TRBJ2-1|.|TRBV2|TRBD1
TGTGCCAGCAGTGAGGGACAGGGGGCCGGTGAGCAGTTCTTC
CASSEGQGAGEQFF
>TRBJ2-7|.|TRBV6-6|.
TGTGCCAGCAGTTACTATGGAACCTACGAGCAGTACTTC
CASSYYGTYEQYF
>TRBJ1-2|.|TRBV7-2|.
TGTGCCAGCAGCTTAGGGACTGACGGTAACTATGGCTACACCTTC
CASSLGTDGNYGYTF
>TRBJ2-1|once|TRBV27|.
TGTGCCAGCAGTTACGGGCAGGGAATCAATGAGCAGTTCTTC
CASSYGQGINEQFF
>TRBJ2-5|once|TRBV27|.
TGTGCCAGCAAGAGGGGAGGGGGGTCAGAGACCCAGTACTTC
CASKRGGGSETQYF
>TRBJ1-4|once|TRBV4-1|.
TGCGCCAGCAGCCAACAGGACATGCCTAATGAAAAACTGTTTTTT
CASSQQDMPNEKLFF
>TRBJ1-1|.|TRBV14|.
TGTGCCAGCAGCCACGGGACTGAAGCTTTCTTT
CASSHGTEAFF
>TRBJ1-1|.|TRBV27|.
TGTGCCAGCAGTATCAGGCGGGAGCTAGAAGCTTTCTTT
CASSIRRELEAFF
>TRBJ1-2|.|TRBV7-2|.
TGTGCCAGCAGCCGATTCGGGGATGGCTACACCTTC
CASSRFGDGYTF
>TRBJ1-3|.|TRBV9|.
TGTGCCAGCAGCCCCTTAGTCTCTGGCGATAGAAACACCATATATTTT
CASSPLVSGDRNTIYF
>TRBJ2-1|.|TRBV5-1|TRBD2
TGCGCCAGCAGCTTGGGGACTAGCGGGAGGGGCAATGAGCAGTTCTTC
CASSLGTSGRGNEQFF
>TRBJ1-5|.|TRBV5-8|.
TGTGCCAGCAGCTTCGGGAGGGGCTTACAGCCCCAGCATTTT
CASSFGRGLQPQHF
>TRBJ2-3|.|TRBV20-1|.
TGCAGTCCCATTGAGAAGGATACGCAGTATTTT
CSPIEKDTQYF
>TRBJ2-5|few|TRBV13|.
TGTGCCAGCAGCTTAGAGGAGACCCAGTACTTC
CASSLEETQYF
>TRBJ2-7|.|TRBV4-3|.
TGCGCCAGCAGCCAAGATCGCTTCGGGGAGCCCGCCTACGAGCAGTACTTC
CASSQDRFGEPAYEQYF
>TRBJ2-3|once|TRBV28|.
TGTGCCAGCAGTAAAAGCCCAAGCACAGATACGCAGTATTTT
CASSKSPSTDTQYF
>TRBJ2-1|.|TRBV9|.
TGTGCCAGCAGCGTAGGAGCGATGAGCTCCTACAATGAGCAGTTCTTC
CASSVGAMSSYNEQFF
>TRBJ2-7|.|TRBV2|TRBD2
TGTGCCAGCAGTGAAATTAGCGGGAGATCGGTCGAGCAGTACTTC
CASSEISGRSVEQYF
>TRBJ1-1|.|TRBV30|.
TGTGCCTGGAGCCTGGGGGTAATGAACACTGAAGCTTTCTTT
CAWSLGVMNTEAFF
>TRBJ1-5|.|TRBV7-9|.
TGTGCCAGCAGCTTAGGAGAAGGACGGGGTCAGCCCCAGCATTTT
CASSLGEGRGQPQHF
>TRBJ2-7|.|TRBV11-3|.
TGTGCCAGCAGCTTAGGGGGAGACAGAGACTACGAGCAGTACTTC
CASSLGGDRDYEQYF
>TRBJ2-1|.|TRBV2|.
TGTGCCAGCAGTGGACAGGGAGGCAATGAGCAGTTCTTC
CASSGQGGNEQFF
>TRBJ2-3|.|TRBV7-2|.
TGTGCCAGCAGCTTTTTTAGCGGTGCAAACACAGATACGCAGTATTTT
CASSFFSGANTDTQYF
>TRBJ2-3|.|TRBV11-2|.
TGTGCCAGCAGCCACACAGATACGCAGTATTTT
CASSHTDTQYF
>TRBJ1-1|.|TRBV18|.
TGTGCCAGCTCACCAAAAGGTGACACTGAAGCTTTCTTT
CASSPKGDTEAFF
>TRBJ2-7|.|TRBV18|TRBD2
TGTGCCAGCTCCCTCCTAGCGGCCGCAAGCGAGCAGTACTTC
CASSLLAAASEQYF
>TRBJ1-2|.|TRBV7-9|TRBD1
TGTGCCAGCAGCTTAGGGACAGGGGGTGGCTACACCTTC
CASSLGTGGGYTF
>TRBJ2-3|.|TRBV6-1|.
TGTGCCAGCAGTGACACCTCCACAGATACGCAGTATTTT
CASSDTSTDTQYF
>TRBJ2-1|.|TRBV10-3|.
TGTGCCATCAGTCCCCCCACCCCCGGGGCCGGCTCCTACAATGAGCAGTTCTTC
CAISPPTPGAGSYNEQFF
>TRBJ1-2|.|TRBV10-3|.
TGTGCCATCAGTGATCGAGGGGGGTATGGCTACACCTTC
CAISDRGGYGYTF
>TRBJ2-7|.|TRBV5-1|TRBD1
TGCGCCAGCAGAGTGAGCCCGGGACAGGGCATTAACGAGCAGTACTTC
CASRVSPGQGINEQYF
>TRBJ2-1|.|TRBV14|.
TGTGCCAGCAGCGAGGGACTTTACAATGAGCAGTTCTTC
CASSEGLYNEQFF
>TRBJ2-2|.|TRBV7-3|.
TGTGCCAGCAGCTTCGGGGGGCCCCGCACCGGGGAGCTGTTTTTT
CASSFGGPRTGELFF
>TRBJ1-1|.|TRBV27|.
TGTGCCAGCAGTTTCTCGGCCACGGGGCGTGAAGCTTTCTTT
CASSFSATGREAFF
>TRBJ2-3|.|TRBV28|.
TGTGCCAGCAGTCCACAGGGCGCAGATACGCAGTATTTT
CASSPQGADTQYF